These 23 T cell receptor beta chains were all obtained from the same sample, sequenced in a study of cytomegalovirus exposure and HLA in healthy donors. The PCR had 60 Vbeta and 13 Jbeta primers. The data were produced by immunoSEQ multiplex PCR, yet TCRdb's version contains in-frame clones alone and is incomplete. The profile shows 160,000 or so clones, over 80% of them singletons. Sequencing was carried out using PBMCs. Every receptor here comes from a woman aged 18-35 years in good health and CMV-seronegative.

This chain links TRBV6-1 with TRBJ2-3; a weak D match, TRBD2 (5 bases). The CDR3 is made up of 15 amino acids. Per germline, CDR1 MNHNS and CDR2 SASEGT. V was trimmed by 3 bases and J by 0 bases, leaving 10 bases between them. Here the CDR3 reads CASSDERISTDTQYF. The DNA of the CDR3 is TGTGCCAGCAGTGATGAGCGGATCAGCACAGATACGCAGTATTTT.

The CDR3 coding sequence is TGTGCCAGCTCACCAGACACGGAAGGTCCCTACGAGCAGTACTTC. Amino acids: CASSPDTEGPYEQYF. The gene calls are TRBV18 and TRBJ2-7; D call uncertain. Deletions cut 2 bases from V and 2 bases from J, with 13 bases between. The CDR3 is 15 amino acids. Germline CDR1 KGHSH, CDR2 LQKENI.

This chain uses TRBV9 with TRBJ2-7; tentatively, D is TRBD1 (5 bases). Looked up from germline, CDR1 is SGDLS and CDR2 is YYNGEE. This CDR3 is built from 14 residues. V was clipped by 0 bases and J by 5 bases, with 12 bases between them. The CDR3 bases are TGTGCCAGCAGCGTAGCCGGCAGGGCCAACGAGCAGTACTTC. It codes for CASSVAGRANEQYF.

The rearrangement links TRBV7-9 to TRBJ1-2; D perhaps matches TRBD1 (6 bases). The V end lost 3 bases, the J end lost 2 bases, and 10 bases lay between the germline ends. This CDR3 is 14 amino acids long. Germline lookup yields CDR1 SEHNR and CDR2 FQNEAQ (reference sequence). DNA for the CDR3: TGTGCCAGCAGCTTGGACAGAATGAACTATGGCTACACCTTC. Protein: CASSLDRMNYGYTF.

The chain links TRBV7-3 to TRBJ2-6, with 9 bases fitting TRBD2. The CDR3 covers 17 residues. The germline V gene has CDR1 SGHTA and CDR2 FQGTGA. The V and J ends lost 3 bases and 0 bases, in that order; junction bases with no gene match: 3. The CDR3, as DNA: TGTGCCAGCAGCTTGGGCGGGGGGGCCTCTGGGGCCAACGTCCTGACTTTC. As protein: CASSLGGGASGANVLTF.

V usage is TRBV5-4 and J usage is TRBJ1-1; D perhaps matches TRBD1 (5 bases). The germline V and J ends were trimmed by 2 bases and 5 bases, with 10 bases remaining between them. This CDR3 has 13 residues. Germline assignment: CDR1 SGHNT and CDR2 YYREEE (reference sequence). CDR3 loop: CASSLRQGTEAFF. CDR3 nucleotides: TGTGCCAGCAGCTTACGGCAGGGAACTGAAGCTTTCTTT. Based on the CDR3 plus reference TRBV5-4 and TRBJ1-1, the full variable domain is ETGVTQSPTHLIKTRGQQVTLRCSSQSGHNTVSWYQQALGQGPQFIFQYYREEENGRGNFPPRFSGLQFPNYSSELNVNALELDDSALYLCASSLRQGTEAFFGQGTRLTVV.

This clone was picked up a small number of times. An end of the junction does not agree with germline; a read error may underlie this. This chain links TRBV7-7 with TRBJ2-7; D gene ambiguous. The CDR3 runs 13 residues. Germline lookup yields CDR1 SSHAT and CDR2 FNYEAQ (reference sequence). The CDR3 protein is CASSSSLVHEQYF. In DNA, the CDR3 is TGTGCTAGCAGCTCGAGCCTCGTCCACGAGCAGTACTTC.

The chain carries TRBV19 and TRBJ1-5; 9 bases are shared with TRBD1. V was clipped by 3 bases and J by 7 bases; unmatched bases: 7. The CDR3 has 15 residues. Germline V gives CDR1 LNHDA, CDR2 SQIVND (reference sequence). The DNA of the CDR3 is TGTGCCAGTAGTATGGCGGGACAGGGAAGGCAGCCCCAGCATTTT. Residues: CASSMAGQGRQPQHF. Based on the CDR3 plus reference TRBV19 and TRBJ1-5, the full variable domain is DGGITQSPKYLFRKEGQNVTLSCEQNLNHDAMYWYRQDPGQGLRLIYYSQIVNDFQKGDIAEGYSVSREKKESFPLTVTSAQKNPTAFYLCASSMAGQGRQPQHFGDGTRLSIL.

The chain combines TRBV19 with TRBJ2-3; D not resolved. CDR1 and CDR2 (germline): LNHDA, SQIVND (reference sequence). Trimming took 0 bases from V and 2 from J, leaving 9 bases between them. The CDR3 is 15 residues long. CDR3 residues: CASSIDLVLTDTQYF. The DNA of the CDR3 is TGTGCCAGTAGTATAGACCTAGTTCTCACAGATACGCAGTATTTT. Full variable domain (remainder filled in from reference TRBV19 and TRBJ2-3): DGGITQSPKYLFRKEGQNVTLSCEQNLNHDAMYWYRQDPGQGLRLIYYSQIVNDFQKGDIAEGYSVSREKKESFPLTVTSAQKNPTAFYLCASSIDLVLTDTQYFGPGTRLTVL.

The chain couples TRBV6-1 to TRBJ1-1; no definite D call. V lost 8 bases, J lost 1 base, and 2 bases lay in between. The CDR3 contains 10 residues. Germline lookup yields CDR1 MNHNS and CDR2 SASEGT. CDR3 in amino acids: CASRNTEAFF. The CDR3 DNA reads TGTGCCAGCCGGAACACTGAAGCTTTCTTT.

This chain connects TRBV29-1 to TRBJ1-1; D remains ambiguous. The V and J ends lost 4 bases and 1 base respectively, with 10 bases between them. Per germline, CDR1 SQVTM and CDR2 ANQGSEA. The CDR3 covers 13 residues. CDR3 residues: CSVGSDSNTEAFF. The CDR3 DNA follows: TGCAGCGTTGGGTCGGACTCGAACACTGAAGCTTTCTTT.

This clone has just one count. This rearrangement joins TRBV7-9 to TRBJ1-2, with TRBD1 matching over 9 bases. Germline CDR1 reads SEHNR; CDR2 reads FQNEAQ (reference sequence). CDR3 length: 14 amino acids. The ends lost 4 bases at V and 14 bases at J; junction bases unmatched: 14. CDR3 in DNA: TGTGCCAGCAGCTCGCCCGACCGGGACAGGGCCGAGACCTTC. Translating it yields CASSSPDRDRAETF.

This chain uses TRBV27 with TRBJ1-5; TRBD1 matches at 8 bases. With 3 bases clipped from V and 2 bases from J, the junction kept 3 bases outside the gene matches. Germline lookup yields CDR1 MNHEY and CDR2 SMNVEV (reference sequence). The CDR3 totals 15 residues. For the CDR3, the DNA is TGTGCCAGCAGTTTGCAGGGGGCTGGCAATCAGCCCCAGCATTTT. It encodes CASSLQGAGNQPQHF.

The chain links TRBV19 to TRBJ2-2, with TRBD1 identical over 10 bases. CDR1 and CDR2 (germline): LNHDA, SQIVND (reference sequence). This CDR3 has 15 residues. Unmatched junction bases numbered 4, after V lost 5 bases and J lost 4 bases. The CDR3 spells CASSPRQGATGELFF. CDR3 DNA: TGTGCCAGTAGTCCCAGACAGGGGGCCACCGGGGAGCTGTTTTTT. The variable domain in full, completed from reference TRBV19 and TRBJ2-2, reads DGGITQSPKYLFRKEGQNVTLSCEQNLNHDAMYWYRQDPGQGLRLIYYSQIVNDFQKGDIAEGYSVSREKKESFPLTVTSAQKNPTAFYLCASSPRQGATGELFFGEGSRLTVL.

This rearrangement joins TRBV6-5 to TRBJ1-4; 10 bases are a match to TRBD1. CDR1 is MNHEY, CDR2 SVGAGI, per germline. After removal of 6 bases from V and 6 bases from J, the junction contained 7 bases not matched to a gene. The CDR3 runs 15 residues. The CDR3 reads CASSHGGTGDEKLFF. The CDR3 DNA reads as TGTGCCAGCAGCCACGGTGGGACAGGGGATGAAAAACTGTTTTTT.

For this clone: At one end the junction does not follow the germline gene, possibly because of a read error. The V call is TRBV7-9, the J call TRBJ2-7; a weak D match, TRBD2 (6 bases). The CDR3 totals 15 residues. Germline lookup yields CDR1 SEHNR and CDR2 FQNEAQ (reference sequence). The CDR3 loop reads CSSSLGWGVGYEQYF. CDR3 DNA: TGTTCCAGCAGCTTAGGATGGGGGGTGGGTTACGAGCAGTACTTC. Full variable domain (rest looked up from reference TRBV7-9 and TRBJ2-7): DTGVSQNPRHKITKRGQNVTFRCDPISEHNRLYWYRQTLGQGPEFLTYFQNEAQLEKSRLLSDRFSAERPKGSFSTLEIQRTEQGDSAMYLCSSSLGWGVGYEQYFGPGTRLTVT.

Only a few counts were recorded for this clone. This chain joins TRBV18 and TRBJ2-1; 8 bases are a match to TRBD1. This CDR3 is built from 16 residues. Germline V gene sequence: CDR1 KGHSH, CDR2 LQKENI. Losses at the gene ends were 1 base for V and 7 bases for J; bases not matched to a gene: 9. CDR3 amino acids: CASSPLRQGILNEQFF. Here the CDR3 DNA reads TGTGCCAGCTCACCACTCCGACAGGGGATTCTAAATGAGCAGTTCTTC.

The J gene is TRBJ1-3, the V gene TRBV5-4; TRBD1 agrees at 7 bases. Germline V gives CDR1 SGHNT, CDR2 YYREEE (reference sequence). The CDR3 covers 16 residues. V gave up 4 bases and J gave up 0 bases; unmatched junction bases: 7. This CDR3 reads CASSPGQTNSGNTIYF. The CDR3 region has the DNA TGTGCCAGCAGCCCGGGACAGACAAACTCTGGAAACACCATATATTTT.

The V call is TRBV30, the J call TRBJ2-1, with TRBD2 identical over 13 bases. The germline CDR1 and CDR2 sequences are GTSNPN and SVGIG (reference sequence). This CDR3 has 14 amino acids. V shed 4 bases, J shed 5 bases, and the junction held 2 bases outside the gene matches. CDR3 sequence reads: CAWTGLAGNNEQFF. The CDR3 nucleotides read TGTGCCTGGACGGGACTAGCGGGAAACAATGAGCAGTTCTTC.

The V call is TRBV10-3, the J call TRBJ2-6; perhaps TRBD1 as D (6 bases). V was pared by 3 bases and J by 0 bases, with 12 bases between. This CDR3 is 17 amino acids long. CDR1 is ENHRY and CDR2 is SYGVKD in the germline V gene. The CDR3 is CAISEAGASSGANVLTF. DNA for the CDR3: TGTGCCATCAGTGAAGCAGGGGCGAGCTCTGGGGCCAACGTCCTGACTTTC.

The rearrangement links TRBV6-5 to TRBJ1-4, with TRBD1 matching 7 bases. The trim removed 10 bases at V and 7 bases at J, leaving 9 bases unmatched. The CDR3 spans 13 residues. Germline CDR1 and CDR2: MNHEY and SVGAGI. DNA for the CDR3: TGTGCCACACAGGGGATTGCAGGTGAAAAACTGTTTTTT. Translated, it gives CATQGIAGEKLFF.

V gene TRBV7-9 combines with J gene TRBJ2-5; 13 positions match TRBD2. Gene TRBJ2-7 matches the end of the DNA better, so the J call may be wrong. Per germline, CDR1 SEHNR and CDR2 FQNEAQ (reference sequence). This CDR3 is 16 amino acids long. Here the CDR3 reads CASSFGLAGASYEQYF. The CDR3 coding sequence is TGTGCCAGCAGCTTCGGACTAGCGGGGGCCTCCTACGAGCAGTACTTC.

This chain links TRBV11-3 with TRBJ1-2; D is unclear. This CDR3 spans 16 amino acids. Trimming removed 4 bases from V and 0 bases from J, with 15 bases in between. Per germline, CDR1 SGHNT and CDR2 YENEEA. The CDR3 DNA sequence: TGTGCCAGCAGCTCCGGACTAGGGTTAGCTAACTATGGCTACACCTTC. It is translated as CASSSGLGLANYGYTF.